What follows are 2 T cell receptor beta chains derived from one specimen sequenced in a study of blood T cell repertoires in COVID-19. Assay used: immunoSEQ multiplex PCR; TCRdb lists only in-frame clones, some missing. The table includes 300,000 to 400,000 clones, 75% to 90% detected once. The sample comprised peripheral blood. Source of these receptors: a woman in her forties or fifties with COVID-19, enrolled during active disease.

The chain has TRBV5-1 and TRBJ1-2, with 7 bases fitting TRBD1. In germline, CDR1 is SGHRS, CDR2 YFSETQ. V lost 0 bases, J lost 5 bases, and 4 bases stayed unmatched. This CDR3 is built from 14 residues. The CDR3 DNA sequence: TGCGCCAGCAGCTTGGAAGGGACAGAGTATGGCTACACCTTC. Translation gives CASSLEGTEYGYTF.

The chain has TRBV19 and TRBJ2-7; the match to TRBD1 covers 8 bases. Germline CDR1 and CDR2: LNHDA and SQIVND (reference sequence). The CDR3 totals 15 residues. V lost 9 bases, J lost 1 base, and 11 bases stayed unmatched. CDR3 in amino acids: CASGPDRGGSYEQYF. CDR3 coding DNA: TGTGCCAGCGGCCCTGACAGGGGCGGATCCTACGAGCAGTACTTC. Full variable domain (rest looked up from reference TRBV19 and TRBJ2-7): DGGITQSPKYLFRKEGQNVTLSCEQNLNHDAMYWYRQDPGQGLRLIYYSQIVNDFQKGDIAEGYSVSREKKESFPLTVTSAQKNPTAFYLCASGPDRGGSYEQYFGPGTRLTVT.